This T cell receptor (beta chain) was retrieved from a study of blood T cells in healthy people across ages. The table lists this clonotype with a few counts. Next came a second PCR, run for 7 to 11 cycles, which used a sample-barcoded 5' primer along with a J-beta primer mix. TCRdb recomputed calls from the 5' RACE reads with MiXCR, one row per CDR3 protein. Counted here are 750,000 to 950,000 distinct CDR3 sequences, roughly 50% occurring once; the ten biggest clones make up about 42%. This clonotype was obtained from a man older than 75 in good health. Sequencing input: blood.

In nucleotides, the CDR3 is TGCAGCTGCTATAGCGGGGAAGAGACCCAGTACTTC. Translation gives CSCYSGEETQYF. The V and J genes are TRBV29-1 and TRBJ2-5, with TRBD2 identical over 8 bases. This CDR3 has 12 residues. Per the germline V gene, CDR1 is SQVTM and CDR2 is ANQGSEA. J lost 3 bases, V lost 8 bases, and 5 bases had no gene match.